One and the same sample provided the 32 T cell receptor beta chains below, sequenced in a study of blood T cell repertoires in COVID-19. The protocol was immunoSEQ multiplex PCR, while the TCRdb copy is restricted to in-frame clones and leaves out a portion. The table includes 240,000 or so clones, approximately 83% detected once. Material: PBMCs or T cells enriched from blood (not recorded which). The receptors come from a woman in her 40s with acute COVID-19.

This chain connects TRBV6-1 to TRBJ1-2, with 7 bases aligning to TRBD1. With 2 bases clipped from V and 4 bases from J, the junction kept 7 bases outside the gene matches. Germline lookup yields CDR1 MNHNS and CDR2 SASEGT. The CDR3 covers 15 residues. The CDR3 loop reads CASSEFTGVGYGYTF. In DNA form, the CDR3 reads TGTGCCAGCAGTGAATTCACAGGGGTGGGCTATGGCTACACCTTC.

V gene TRBV29-1 combines with J gene TRBJ2-3; D unclear. Germline V lookup: CDR1 SQVTM, CDR2 ANQGSEA. The V and J ends lost 0 bases and 2 bases respectively, with 9 bases between them. The CDR3 consists of 14 residues. CDR3 sequence reads: CSVEESVVTDTQYF. The DNA for the CDR3 is TGCAGCGTTGAAGAGTCGGTAGTCACAGATACGCAGTATTTT.

CDR3: CASSPGVVLAEAFF. The CDR3 DNA reads as TGTGCCAGCAGCCCAGGGGTGGTGTTGGCTGAAGCTTTCTTT. J is TRBJ1-1 and V is TRBV9; D perhaps matches TRBD1 (6 bases). Trimming removed 4 bases at V and 6 bases at J, with 16 bases between. The CDR3 contains 14 residues. Germline values: CDR1 SGDLS, CDR2 YYNGEE.

The rearrangement links TRBV10-3 to TRBJ1-2, with TRBD1 as a possible D gene (5 bases). V lost 7 bases and J lost 4, with 10 bases in between. This CDR3 has 12 amino acids. Germline V gene sequence: CDR1 ENHRY, CDR2 SYGVKD. The chain's CDR3 is CAIKAGAYGYTF. As DNA, the CDR3 is TGTGCCATCAAGGCTGGGGCCTATGGCTACACCTTC.

The rearrangement joins TRBV20-1 to TRBJ1-1; 8 nucleotides match TRBD1. CDR1 and CDR2 from the germline V gene are DFQATT and SNEGSKA (reference sequence). The junction had 4 bases not matched to a gene; V was cut back by 5 bases and J by 8 bases. This CDR3 is 11 amino acids long. The CDR3 is CSAYRTGEAFF. The CDR3 nucleotides read TGCAGTGCTTACAGGACAGGGGAAGCTTTCTTT.

J is TRBJ2-6 and V is TRBV3-1 (or the pseudogene TRBV3-2); TRBD2 agrees at 7 bases. Germline V gene lookup returns CDR1 LGHDT and CDR2 YNNKEL (reference sequence). Trimming cost V 0 bases and J 0 bases; bases outside gene matches: 5. The length of the CDR3 is 18 residues. Here the CDR3 reads CASSQDGGFGSGANVLTF. The CDR3 region has the DNA TGTGCCAGCAGCCAAGACGGGGGGTTTGGCTCTGGGGCCAACGTCCTGACTTTC.

The chain has TRBV7-2 and TRBJ1-1; D might be TRBD1 (6 bases). In germline, CDR1 is SGHTA, CDR2 FQGNSA. CDR3 length equals 15 residues. V shed 3 bases and J shed 1 base, with 12 bases lying between them. The CDR3 reads CASSFRPDRNTEAFF. In DNA form, the CDR3 reads TGTGCCAGCAGCTTCCGCCCGGACAGGAACACTGAAGCTTTCTTT.

J is TRBJ1-1 and V is TRBV27, with 8 bases lining up with TRBD1. With 3 bases clipped from V and 4 bases from J, the junction kept 10 bases outside the gene matches. CDR3 length equals 16 residues. Germline-derived CDR1 and CDR2 are MNHEY and SMNVEV (reference sequence). The CDR3 DNA sequence: TGTGCCAGCAGTTTTAGGACAGGGAGGCGTAGCACTGAAGCTTTCTTT. This encodes CASSFRTGRRSTEAFF.

CDR3 amino acids: CASSPPGGPNEKLFF. The DNA for the CDR3 is TGTGCCAGCAGCCCCCCCGGGGGTCCTAATGAAAAACTGTTTTTT. This chain links TRBV7-9 with TRBJ1-4, with TRBD1 as a possible D gene (5 bases). The CDR3 contains 15 residues. Germline V gene data show CDR1 as SEHNR and CDR2 as FQNEAQ (reference sequence). Trimming removed 5 bases at V and 3 bases at J, with 13 bases between.

V gene TRBV2 combines with J gene TRBJ2-1, with a tentative D call TRBD1 (6 bases). The CDR3 has 14 residues. V was clipped by 6 bases and J by 5 bases, with 14 bases between them. Germline V gene sequence: CDR1 SNHLY, CDR2 FYNNEI. Here the CDR3 DNA reads TGTGCCAGCAGACTACAGACAGGCCACAATGAGCAGTTCTTC. It encodes CASRLQTGHNEQFF.

This clone was counted once. The V gene is TRBV27, the J gene TRBJ2-7; 8 positions match TRBD1. The CDR3 contains 14 residues. Germline V gene data show CDR1 as MNHEY and CDR2 as SMNVEV (reference sequence). J lost 5 bases, V lost 3 bases, and 6 bases had no gene match. The CDR3 here is CASSFYGQGHEQYF. CDR3 coding DNA: TGTGCCAGCAGTTTTTATGGACAGGGACACGAGCAGTACTTC.

This sequence joins TRBV7-3 and TRBJ2-1; D may be TRBD2 (6 bases). Trimming shortened V by 6 bases and J by 4 bases, and 16 bases separated the two germline ends. Germline values: CDR1 SGHTA, CDR2 FQGTGA. This CDR3 spans 15 amino acids. CDR3 nucleotides: TGTGCCAGCAGTTCGGGACTTCCACCTTACAATGAGCAGTTCTTC. It encodes CASSSGLPPYNEQFF. The full variable domain, completed using reference TRBV7-3 and TRBJ2-1, is GAGVSQTPSNKVTEKGKYVELRCDPISGHTALYWYRQSLGQGPEFLIYFQGTGAADDSGLPNDRFFAVRPEGSVSTLKIQRTERGDSAVYLCASSSGLPPYNEQFFGPGTRLTVL.

The chain couples TRBV3-1 (or the pseudogene TRBV3-2) to TRBJ2-3; 10 bases line up with TRBD2. Trimming cost V 0 bases and J 5 bases; bases outside gene matches: 2. The CDR3 contains 15 residues. The germline gives CDR1 LGHDT, CDR2 YNNKEL (reference sequence). The CDR3 reads CASSQEEREGDTQYF. CDR3 sequence (DNA): TGTGCCAGCAGCCAAGAGGAGCGGGAGGGAGATACGCAGTATTTT.

Concerning this clone: This same CDR3 is encoded by further DNA sequences in the sample. V and J are TRBV11-2 and TRBJ2-7; D is ambiguous. There are 13 residues in the CDR3. The germline V and J ends were trimmed by 1 base and 3 bases, with 7 bases remaining between them. Germline CDR1 SGHAT, CDR2 FQNNGV. The DNA of the CDR3 is TGTGCCAGCAGCTTAGGCCAGTTCTACGAGCAGTACTTC. Its translation: CASSLGQFYEQYF.

This chain uses TRBV12-3 or TRBV12-4 with TRBJ1-2, with a possible D match to TRBD1 (6 bases). The CDR3 contains 12 residues. V was clipped by 4 bases and J by 6 bases, with 9 bases between them. Here the CDR3 reads CASSYTGNGYTF. Written as DNA, the CDR3 is TGTGCCAGCAGTTATACAGGGAATGGCTACACCTTC.

The V and J genes are TRBV11-2 and TRBJ1-1; no clear D gene. Trimming shortened V by 3 bases and J by 6 bases, and 14 bases separated the two germline ends. This CDR3 comprises 14 residues. Germline values: CDR1 SGHAT, CDR2 FQNNGV. CDR3 amino acids: CASSFNGGLAEAFF. In DNA, the CDR3 is TGTGCCAGCAGCTTTAACGGAGGGTTGGCTGAAGCTTTCTTT.

The chain combines TRBV2 with TRBJ2-7; 10 bases match TRBD2. The germline gives CDR1 SNHLY, CDR2 FYNNEI. This CDR3 has 17 amino acids. The trim removed 1 base at V and 2 bases at J, leaving 8 bases unmatched. In nucleotides, the CDR3 is TGTGCCAGCAGTGAAGACGGCTCTAGCGGGAGAGCCTACGAGCAGTACTTC. Its protein is CASSEDGSSGRAYEQYF.

The sample holds one count of this clone. The chain recombines TRBV11-2 with TRBJ2-5, with 7 bases identical to TRBD1. Germline CDR1 and CDR2: SGHAT and FQNNGV. V shed 1 base and J 2 bases; nucleotides not matched to a gene: 4. The CDR3 spans 15 residues. The CDR3 DNA follows: TGTGCCAGCAGCTTAGTTCGACAGGGACAAGAGACCCAGTACTTC. Translated: CASSLVRQGQETQYF.

This clone was observed a single time. The rearrangement joins TRBV7-3 to TRBJ1-1, with D possibly being TRBD1 (5 bases). V dropped 2 bases and J dropped 5 bases, with 12 bases sitting between them. Per germline, CDR1 SGHTA and CDR2 FQGTGA. There are 14 residues in the CDR3. The CDR3 nucleotides are TGTGCCAGCAGCTTATCCAGGGCTAGTACTGAAGCTTTCTTT. The encoded protein is CASSLSRASTEAFF.

The chain has TRBV7-3 and TRBJ2-3, with 8 bases aligning to TRBD2. Trimming at V came to 2 bases and at J to 3 bases, leaving 4 bases not matched to a gene. The CDR3 contains 15 residues. Looked up from germline, CDR1 is SGHTA and CDR2 is FQGTGA. The chain's CDR3 is CASSLYPGGTDTQYF. CDR3 coding DNA: TGTGCCAGCAGCTTATATCCGGGAGGGACAGATACGCAGTATTTT.

This clone showed up just once. This chain joins TRBV5-1 and TRBJ2-1; TRBD2 matches 11 bases. This CDR3 has 15 residues. Germline assignment: CDR1 SGHRS and CDR2 YFSETQ. Germline trimming cut 1 base from V and 7 bases from J; bases unmatched to any gene: 4. CDR3 nucleotides: TGCGCCAGCAGCTTGTTAGCGGGAGGGGGGAATGAGCAGTTCTTC. Translating gives CASSLLAGGGNEQFF.

CDR3 nucleotide sequence: TGTGCCAGCAGCGGGGAGGGGGAAAAACTGTTTTTT. Translation: CASSGEGEKLFF. The chain is built from TRBV9 and TRBJ1-4, with D perhaps matching TRBD1 (5 bases). Germline V gene data show CDR1 as SGDLS and CDR2 as YYNGEE. Trimming left V 3 bases short and J 8 bases short, with 8 bases between. There are 12 residues in the CDR3.

This clone has a single count. The chain uses TRBV3-1 (or the pseudogene TRBV3-2) and TRBJ1-1; TRBD1 matches at 7 bases. V was clipped by 2 bases and J by 2 bases; unmatched bases: 11. This CDR3 comprises 17 residues. From germline, CDR1 is LGHDT and CDR2 YNNKEL (reference sequence). The CDR3 protein is CASSQRRGWGINTEAFF. Here the CDR3 DNA reads TGTGCCAGCAGCCAACGCAGGGGGTGGGGAATCAACACTGAAGCTTTCTTT.

The rearrangement links TRBV19 to TRBJ2-5; D may be TRBD2 (6 bases). Germline V gene sequence: CDR1 LNHDA, CDR2 SQIVND (reference sequence). V was shortened by 5 bases and J by 5 bases, with 18 bases between the two germline ends. This CDR3 contains 15 residues. In DNA, the CDR3 is TGTGCCAGTAGTCCGGGACTCCCATTAGGGGAGACCCAGTACTTC. It encodes CASSPGLPLGETQYF.

The genes are TRBV2 and TRBJ1-4, with D possibly matching TRBD1 (6 bases). This CDR3 has 17 residues. Germline-derived CDR1 and CDR2 are SNHLY and FYNNEI. The V end was cut by 6 bases, the J end by 8 bases, with 25 bases between. CDR3 protein: CASRVTGQGTVNEKLFF. The CDR3 DNA sequence: TGTGCCAGCAGAGTAACGGGACAAGGGACGGTGAACGAAAAACTGTTTTTT.

DNA of the CDR3: TGTGCCAGCAGCCCCAACAAGAACACTGAAGCTTTCTTT. Translated: CASSPNKNTEAFF. This chain connects TRBV7-6 to TRBJ1-1; D not resolved. Trimming shortened V by 5 bases and J by 1 base, and 8 bases separated the two germline ends. From germline, CDR1 is SGHVS and CDR2 FNYEAQ. This CDR3 region has 13 residues.

This clone was detected only a few times. This chain connects TRBV10-1 to TRBJ2-2; tentatively, D is TRBD2 (5 bases). This CDR3 contains 16 residues. Per the germline V gene, CDR1 is WNHNN and CDR2 is SYGVQD (reference sequence). The V end was cut by 2 bases, the J end by 0 bases, with 10 bases between. DNA of the CDR3: TGCGCCAGCAGTGAGGGCAGAGGGACGAACACCGGGGAGCTGTTTTTT. The encoded protein is CASSEGRGTNTGELFF.

This chain uses TRBV2 with TRBJ2-1, with TRBD1 as a possible D gene (5 bases). CDR1 and CDR2 from the germline V gene are SNHLY and FYNNEI. Trimming pared 5 bases from V and 6 bases from J, leaving 14 bases between. There are 14 residues in the CDR3. The CDR3 reads CASSLLETGNEQFF. In DNA form, the CDR3 reads TGTGCCAGCAGTTTACTCGAAACAGGCAATGAGCAGTTCTTC.

This clone was seen once. V is TRBV30 and J is TRBJ1-1; D perhaps matches TRBD1 (6 bases). Trimming removed 0 bases from V and 5 bases from J, with 13 bases in between. Germline-derived CDR1 and CDR2 are GTSNPN and SVGIG (reference sequence). The CDR3 loop spans 14 amino acids. In DNA, the CDR3 is TGTGCCTGGAGTGTACGGGGGGCGCGGACTGAAGCTTTCTTT. Encoded protein: CAWSVRGARTEAFF.

The chain links TRBV4-1 to TRBJ1-1; 9 bases match TRBD1. V shed 3 bases and J 0 bases; nucleotides not matched to a gene: 11. This CDR3 spans 18 amino acids. The germline gives CDR1 MGHRA, CDR2 YSYEKL. CDR3 region: CASSQPGQGQGMNTEAFF. The CDR3 coding sequence is TGCGCCAGCAGCCAGCCGGGACAGGGCCAGGGGATGAACACTGAAGCTTTCTTT.

In this sample, this clone turned up once. The chain combines TRBV15 with TRBJ1-4; the match to TRBD1 covers 7 bases. The CDR3 has 12 residues. V lost 2 bases, J lost 11 bases, and 2 bases stayed unmatched. Germline assignment: CDR1 LNHNV and CDR2 YYDKDF (reference sequence). The CDR3 DNA reads TGTGCCACCAGCAGAATACAGGGGAAACTGTTTTTT. Translation: CATSRIQGKLFF.

The rearrangement uses TRBV5-1 and TRBJ2-5, with 11 bases matching TRBD2. The CDR3 loop spans 17 amino acids. Germline trimming cut 0 bases from V and 4 bases from J; bases unmatched to any gene: 8. Germline loops: CDR1 SGHRS, CDR2 YFSETQ. CDR3 protein: CASSLGGVAGGRETQYF. CDR3 in DNA: TGCGCCAGCAGCTTGGGCGGTGTAGCGGGAGGGCGAGAGACCCAGTACTTC.